This entry is about one T cell receptor beta chain. The clone's antigen remains unknown. The record has no base qualities; no much larger clone is one base away. Receptor amplification or capture employed multiplex PCR. Sequencing used an Illumina HiSeq 4000. To build TCR beta libraries, CDR3 regions were amplified by Arm-PCR using iRepertoire HTBI primers. PCR products were gel purified before sequencing. Per the source publication's procedure: Across samples, about 63 TRBV and roughly 15 TRBJ segments were identified and used for gene usage analysis of CDR3 amino acid clonotypes. COPE and FqMerger were used to merge the filtered high-quality paired reads into contigs. BLAST was used to align contigs to IMGT TRBV, TRBD and TRBJ reference genes, and CDR3 was defined according to IMGT. Any clonotype with a frequency above 0.1% was classified as a highly expanded clone. Repertoire diversity was measured by Shannon entropy, and V-J evenness by the Gini coefficient. Public clonotypes were defined as clonotypes shared by more than one individual. Using fastp trimming at Q25 and MiXCR clonotype assembly, TCRdb reanalyzed the public sequencing data and kept in-frame beta chains. Entries are consolidated by CDR3 protein sequence, retaining the most common genes and DNA. TCRdb's processing, not the authors' own work, is the source of the V and J calls. Counted in this sample were hundreds of thousands of distinct CDR3 sequences; around 15% of them appeared once. Of the sample, 25% is held by the ten largest clones.

The V end gives up 5 bases and the J end 1 base, leaving 4 bases in the junction not matched to a gene. Taken from cysteine to phenylalanine, the CDR3 has 15 residues. Just the 45-base CDR3 DNA is kept, in frame starting at base 1. Taken from the germline V gene, the CDR1 and CDR2 loops are SGHTA and FQGTGA. The sample comes from a study of regulatory T cells in long-lasting Graves disease (dated by TCRdb to the early 2020s). At the level of the whole study: Patients with newly diagnosed Graves' disease had been on antithyroid drugs for under 3 months. This study used TCR sequencing and RNA sequencing of peripheral blood to compare persistent Graves' disease patients against newly diagnosed Graves' disease patients. TCR sequencing covered around 13 persistent and 20 or so newly diagnosed Graves' disease patients, about 35 samples in total. The study was conducted in China and was registered as a clinical trial.

Study-level results and caveats: Persistent disease showed preferential use of TRBV28, TRBJ1-2 and TRBJ2-5, whereas newly diagnosed disease favored TRBV20-1 and TRBJ2-1. A larger number of public clonotypes was shared among persistent patients (approximately 2,500) than among newly diagnosed patients (roughly 980). Compared with newly diagnosed patients, persistent Graves' disease patients had lower TCR Shannon entropy and fewer highly expanded clones, which suggests clonal expansion. Only the TCR beta chain was sequenced and analyzed. Peripheral blood alone was examined, since thyroid tissue, which constituted the primary lesion, could not be accessed. The small sample size was acknowledged by the authors as a limitation that may reduce accuracy.

Reading the label with the study, this specimen's time point is: newly diagnosed GD, antithyroid drugs for less than 3 months. For both TCR sequencing and RNA sequencing, RNA was extracted from PBMCs in TRIzol. Graves' disease was diagnosed according to American Thyroid Association guidelines. Patients were recruited from an endocrinology department in Xi'an, China. From each patient, roughly 9 milliliters of peripheral blood was collected into an EDTA anticoagulant tube. Ficoll Paque Plus density gradient separation was used to isolate PBMCs, and no further T cell sorting was done. An Agilent 2100 Bioanalyzer and agarose gel were used to check RNA quality, while a NanoDrop 2000 measured RNA concentration. The sample was also reused in another study, on T cells in Graves' hyperthyroidism and ophthalmopathy. Reported in the second study: Stable Graves' hyperthyroidism was defined as the absence of progression to ophthalmopathy over 18 months of follow-up. The hyperthyroidism patients were between 18 and 65 years old and newly diagnosed, with a disease duration of less than 2 months. Patients with uncontrolled infections, other autoimmune diseases, pregnancy or lactation were excluded. Diagnoses were based on clinical symptoms, serum thyroxine and TRAb, thyroid ultrasound and orbital computed tomography. A first-round RT-PCR of the TCR CDR3 used the HTBI primer set with the Qiagen OneStep RT-PCR kit. Most expanded thyroid clonotypes (frequency above 0.001) were also detected in blood, suggesting blood repertoires may reflect thyroid immune responses. In cross-validation, a model built on a 13 V-J signature told ophthalmopathy apart from stable hyperthyroidism with 85% to 90% sensitivity and around 84% specificity, and in testing the same model reached 80%/75%. In validation, the model predicted progression to ophthalmopathy a median of 6.5 months before onset, with around 70% sensitivity and roughly 73% specificity. TCR V-J signatures able to tell the groups apart were searched for in a discovery cohort of more than 90 patients, of whom 40 to 45 had Graves' ophthalmopathy and under 65 had stable Graves' hyperthyroidism. Whether ophthalmopathy could be predicted prospectively was tested in an independent validation cohort made up of 18 to 20 hyperthyroidism patients plus 17 patients who later progressed to ophthalmopathy. For training and testing, the 100 or so patients in the discovery cohort were randomly divided in a 7:3 ratio. In addition, the study compared T-cell repertoires in thyroid tissue and in blood from five or six Graves' hyperthyroidism patients. Following sampling, methimazole starting at 30 mg daily was given to hyperthyroidism patients, and high-dose intravenous methylprednisolone was given to ophthalmopathy patients. The libraries were constructed in a second round of multiplex PCR and then size-selected and purified. Paired-end sequencing of the libraries was performed with 100 bp reads on an Illumina HiSeq2000. SOAPnuke was used to process the raw data, removing reads that contained adapters or uncalled bases, had a mean Phred below 15, or lacked an exact match to the constant primer or identifier. High-quality paired reads were merged with COPE v1.2.5, and unique nucleotide sequences were defined as clonotypes. Clonotypes were aligned to IMGT TRBV, TRBD and TRBJ reference segments using MiTCR v1.1. The analysis was restricted to V-J combinations with a frequency above 0.0001, which together covered 99% to 99.2% of the repertoires. The TCS score was defined as the ratio of F50 (clonal expansion) to E x V (chaos), calculated using BLOSUM62-based TCRdist between CDR3 peptides within each V-J. Welch's t-statistics and random forest reduced 500 to 650 V-J features to around 14, which were used in a naive Bayes classifier (R e1071). No statistical method was used to set the sample size in advance, and investigators knew the group allocation. The paper reports TCR Vbeta CDR3 sequencing of over 130 peripheral blood samples: approximately 43 ophthalmopathy, over 70 hyperthyroidism and approximately 17 progressor patients.

This TCR derives from a woman aged 35-65 years with Graves disease. Donor details come from another sample of the same person, matched by shared clones. The chain is assembled from TRBV7-3 and TRBJ1-3; 8 bases in the junction line up with TRBD1. This material consisted of peripheral blood mononuclear cells (PBMCs), taken at new diagnosis, from a patient treated with antithyroid drugs. In nucleotides, the sequence is TGTGCCAGCAGCCAGGGACAGGAGTCTGGAAACACCATATATTTT. Translated, this is CASSQGQESGNTIYF.